This T cell receptor beta chain comes out of a study of T cell repertoires in cytomegalovirus infection. Study-wide context: Public TCR beta signature analysis indicated the presence of both CMV infection and matching HLA type.

Using its own MiXCR run on the reads, TCRdb lists one record per CDR3 protein. The data contain about 46,000 distinct CDR3 sequences, 20% to 25% of them singletons. The germline V and J ends were trimmed by 4 bases and 6 bases, with 16 bases remaining between them. Germline V gene data show CDR1 as SGDLS and CDR2 as YYNGEE. There are 15 residues in the CDR3. Concerning this clonotype itself: Its antigen is unknown.

Findings and limits, study-wide: Using cumulative public TCR beta family frequency, the authors identified those who carried CMV together with the relevant HLA. Within the response measured ex vivo, HLA-C-restricted CMV-specific TCR beta clonotypes were dominant.

The sample comprised PBMCs, sequenced either directly or after in vitro stimulation (not recorded which). This clonotype was sampled from a human donor in good health (CMV status not recorded). Some clones in this sample may be carry-over from other donors' samples. V gene TRBV9 combines with J gene TRBJ1-4; TRBD1 might be the D (5 bases). The DNA of the CDR3 is TGTGCCAGCAGCCCCCGGGGGAGTAATTATGAAAAACTGTTTTTT. This translates into CASSPRGSNYEKLFF.